This paragraph reports one T cell receptor beta chain. There is no known antigen for this receptor. Base quality data are lacking; no much larger clone is found one base away. TCR CDR3 regions were amplified from genomic DNA by multiplex PCR using the deep immunoSEQ assay. For each cell subset, the extracted genomic DNA was distributed evenly across all wells of several immunoSEQ 96-well plates, and each plate served as one replicate. For sorted subsets, each replicate PCR was loaded with 200 ng genomic DNA, equivalent to approximately 27,000 T cell genomes. Purified libraries were measured with a Qubit 3.0 fluorometer, size-checked on a Bioanalyzer 2100, and measured again with the KAPA Library Quantification kit. A separate single-read 150-cycle Illumina NextSeq 550 flow cell was used to sequence each immunoSEQ 96-well plate. The published analysis was carried out like this. The immunoSEQ output contained only junctional sequences without quality scores, so filtering could not match that applied to full-length reads. Sequences were annotated with PyIR, a Python wrapper for IgBLAST v1.9, and V/J genes and CDR3 were assigned using IMGT germline references. Reads were filtered out if the reads had weak V/J assignments (E-value above 1e-6), no CDR3, stop codons, out-of-frame junctions, or ambiguous translated residues. V3J clonotypes were defined by identical inferred V gene, J gene, and CDR3 amino acid sequence. To compute the percentage overlap between repertoires, the number of shared unique clonotypes was divided by the size of the smaller repertoire. RTK rarefaction, the Chao1 estimator, and Recon v2.1 estimates of unobserved clonotypes were used to assess repertoire richness. Generation probabilities were computed with OLGA for all TCRbeta clonotypes obtained by the gDNA method from a few donors. TCRdb provides this immuneACCESS table in a form limited to in-frame rearrangements. Some clones are lacking; in checked studies, under half of them reflect an unresolved V gene, and why the rest are absent is not known. The DNA gave D and trimming, while V, J and clone size come from that table. The sample profile shows 2 million to 2.5 million clones; roughly 95% of them were found once. The top ten constitute 0.85% to 1.2% of the sample.

This sample is part of a study of shared clonotypes between healthy human individuals (dated by TCRdb to 2020 to 2022). Looking at the study overall: Two women and a few men aged 18 to 49 years were included in the cohort. Blood TCR repertoires of about five healthy adults were deeply sequenced to estimate repertoire size and the extent of clonotype sharing between individuals. Between about 0.85 and 8.9 billion PBMCs per donor were obtained by leukapheresis. For each donor, CD4 naive and CD4 memory were each given three plates, CD8 naive was given two plates, and CD8 memory was given one plate. Libraries were prepared and TCR repertoires were sequenced by different laboratories using diverse techniques, in order to increase sequencing depth and limit assay-specific biases.

The germline V gene (reference sequence) provides CDR1 MNHEY and CDR2 SMNVEV. The CDR3 runs 15 residues from the cysteine to the phenylalanine. Only the CDR3 part of the read is kept: 45 bases, read in frame from the first base. The V end gives up 5 bases and the J end 6 bases, leaving 11 bases in the junction not matched to a gene. CD8 naive samples were CD45RO-negative cells positively selected for CCR7, giving a CD45RA+CCR7+ population that excluded TemRA cells. The donors were healthy, HIV-negative adults who had no recently reported acute infections or vaccinations. Only Caucasian adults living in Nashville, Tennessee, USA were represented among the donors. Blood was obtained by leukapheresis, after which PBMCs were separated by Ficoll-Histopaque density gradient centrifugation and cryopreserved in liquid nitrogen vapor phase. Analytical flow cytometry was used to check the purity and quantity of each magnetically sorted T cell population. From each sorted fraction, genomic DNA was isolated and quantified by UV absorbance on a Nanodrop 2000c.

The investigation overall reported the following: Sharing across four donors was observed for approximately 5% of naive CD4, over 3% of naive CD8, 2% to 2.5% of memory CD4, and roughly 0.43% of memory CD8 clonotypes. Because the study included a small number of donors, the genetic and exposure-history diversity represented was limited. Compared with non-shared clonotypes, the clonotypes found in all four sorted-subset donors had higher generation probabilities. Pairwise subsampling indicated that sequencing depth was expected to affect the degree of clonotype sharing among donors. Rarefaction of sorted-subset datasets indicated incomplete sequencing despite the large sequencing depth. Sampling was restricted to blood, and TCR repertoires in tissue are likely to differ from TCR repertoires in blood. Estimated clonotype richness was generally larger for naive than for memory subsets.

This clonotype was obtained from a man between 18 and 29 years old in good health. The V gene is TRBV27 and the J gene is TRBJ1-2; TRBD1 aligns with 8 central bases. The sequencing input was naive CD8+ T cells sorted from blood. Reading the label with the study, this specimen's cell subset or site is: CD45RA+CCR7+. The CDR3 amino acid sequence is: CASSPNPGTGNGYTF. The sequenced DNA: TGTGCCAGCAGTCCAAATCCCGGGACAGGAAATGGCTACACCTTC.